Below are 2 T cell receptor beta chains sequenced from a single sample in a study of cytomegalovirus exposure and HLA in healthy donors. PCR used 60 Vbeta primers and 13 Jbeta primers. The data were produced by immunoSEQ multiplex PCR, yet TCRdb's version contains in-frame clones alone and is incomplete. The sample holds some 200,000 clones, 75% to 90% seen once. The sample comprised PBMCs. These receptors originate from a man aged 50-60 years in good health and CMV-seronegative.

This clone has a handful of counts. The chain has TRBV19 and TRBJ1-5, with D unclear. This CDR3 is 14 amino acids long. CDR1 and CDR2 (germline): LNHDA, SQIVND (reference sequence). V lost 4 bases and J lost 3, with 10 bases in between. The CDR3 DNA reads TGTGCCAGTAGTAGGCCCTCCAACAATCAGCCCCAGCATTTT. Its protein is CASSRPSNNQPQHF.

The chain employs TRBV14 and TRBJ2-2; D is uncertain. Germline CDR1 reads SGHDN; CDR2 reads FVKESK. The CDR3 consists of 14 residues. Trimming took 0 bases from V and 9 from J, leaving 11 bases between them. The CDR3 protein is CASSQEPLVRELFF. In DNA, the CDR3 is TGTGCCAGCAGCCAAGAGCCTCTAGTGAGGGAGCTGTTTTTT.